This TCR beta chain came from a study of OX40 agonist ivuxolimab in advanced cancers. Looking at the study overall: An agonistic human IgG2 monoclonal antibody against OX40 (CD134) was given. Prior anti-PD-1, anti-PD-L1 or anti-CTLA-4 therapy was allowed; 30% to 40% had some.

This clone has just a few counts. Here immunoSEQ multiplex PCR was the method, and the copy in TCRdb shows in-frame clones only, minus some. The sample shows fewer than 85,000 clones, about four fifths of them seen only once. Blood draws occurred at baseline, cycle 4 day 1, and cycle 7 day 1. The CDR3 consists of 13 residues. The germline V and J ends were trimmed by 5 bases and 4 bases, with 9 bases remaining between them. Germline V gene data show CDR1 as LNHDA and CDR2 as SQIVND (reference sequence). The receptor comes from an adult with an advanced solid tumor such as melanoma, head and neck, liver or kidney cancer. Sequenced here: CD4+ or CD8+ T cells sorted from blood, sampled in a trial of the OX40 agonist ivuxolimab. This chain connects TRBV19 to TRBJ1-5; possible D gene TRBD1, 6 bases. The CDR3 reads CASSRTVNQPQHF. DNA of the CDR3: TGTGCCAGTAGTCGGACAGTGAATCAGCCCCAGCATTTT.